This is a list of T cell receptor beta chains from one sample in a study of metastatic and nonmetastatic thyroid tumors. TCRdb re-called clones from the PCR reads using MiXCR. This sample has about 4,200 clones, with roughly a fifth found just once. The sample was adjacent normal tissue. These receptors came from a male donor with papillary thyroid cancer or a benign thyroid nodule (not recorded which). Some clones in this sample may be carry-over from other donors' samples. CDR3s include the opening cysteine and the closing phenylalanine or tryptophan.

>TRBJ2-5|TRBV7-6
CASSSDWIGETQYF
>TRBJ1-1|TRBV19
CASSHRFAEAFF
>TRBJ1-1|TRBV12-3/TRBV12-4
CASSVTGGYTEAFF
>TRBJ1-1|TRBV12-3/TRBV12-4
CASSFWGGTEAFF
>TRBJ2-1|TRBV6-1
CASSEWAGGYNEQFF
>TRBJ1-1|TRBV2
CASSVQANTEAFF
>TRBJ2-5|TRBV6-1
CASSGTSGGAETQYF
>TRBJ1-1|TRBV5-1
CASSSVLNTEAFF
>TRBJ2-7|TRBV10-3
CAISESASSEQYF
>TRBJ2-1|TRBV20-1
CSGRAGESWNEQFF
>TRBJ2-1|TRBV6-6
CASSAGTGGDSIFNEQFF
>TRBJ2-5|TRBV12-3/TRBV12-4
CASSPRIAGGGETQYF
>TRBJ2-7|TRBV6-1
CASSEVWHSPYEQYF
>TRBJ1-1|TRBV19
CASSTTALNTEAFF
>TRBJ2-7|TRBV5-1
CASSFGGYEREQYF
>TRBJ1-2|TRBV30
CAWSVGGYGYTF
>TRBJ1-1|TRBV28
CASSLSSGQLSTEAFF
>TRBJ2-7|TRBV2
CASVAGGDSYEQYF
>TRBJ1-6|TRBV5-1
CASSLQGPYNSPLHF
>TRBJ1-3|TRBV20-1
CSARDKTGGNTIYF
>TRBJ1-6|TRBV9
CASSPSGGKGSPLHF
>TRBJ2-1|TRBV6-2/TRBV6-3
CASNAGLAYNEQFF
>TRBJ2-2|TRBV24-1
CAVARGVTGELFF
>TRBJ1-1|TRBV2
CASLLDRVTEAFF
>TRBJ2-5|TRBV5-1
CASSPTSGSFGSETQYF
>TRBJ2-7|TRBV28
CASSLVGGPGLWEQYF
>TRBJ1-1|TRBV3-1
CASSQAGSDTEAFF
>TRBJ2-1|TRBV6-1
CASRRTGSNEQFF
>NA|TRBV20-1
CSASPTGTFNEQFF
>TRBJ2-1|TRBV6-4
CASSAVAGGNNEQFF
>TRBJ1-1|TRBV2
CASSDRENTEAFF
>TRBJ2-7|TRBV6-1
CASSTQGEQYF
>TRBJ2-3|TRBV4-1
CASSHSTSGRAGSDTQYF
>TRBJ2-2|TRBV20-1
CSASSGQGTGELFF
>TRBJ2-3|TRBV27
CASSLVGVIEYF
>TRBJ2-3|TRBV2
CASSERAGGVLATDTQYF
>TRBJ2-7|TRBV7-9
CASTLAPQTYEQYF
>TRBJ2-1|TRBV20-1
CSARASGALANEQFF
>TRBJ2-5|TRBV2
CASSEAVGSETQYF
>TRBJ1-1|TRBV9
CASSLTVNTEAFF
>TRBJ1-6|TRBV3-1
CASASPMSPLHF
>TRBJ2-5|TRBV5-1
CASSWGSYETQYF
>TRBJ1-3|TRBV27
CASSFRGTGNTIYF
>TRBJ1-1|TRBV7-2
CASSHPDRSEAFF
>TRBJ2-3|TRBV2
CASSSELTDTQYF
>TRBJ1-5|TRBV27
CASSSGLGGPQHF
>TRBJ1-2|TRBV19
CASSTGQEVIGYTF
>TRBJ2-7|TRBV6-1
CASVTGGLYEQYF